The source of this T cell receptor (beta chain) is a study of blood T cells in healthy people across ages. Study summary: Template switching picked up about one barcoded beta molecule for each two T cells.

A second PCR of 7 to 11 cycles used a sample-barcoded 5' primer and a J-beta primer mix. TCRdb redid the calling of the 5' RACE reads with MiXCR, one entry per CDR3 protein. The sample holds fewer than 2,000,000 distinct CDR3 sequences, 30% to 35% seen once. Healthy Caucasian individuals from Russia aged about 6 to 100 served as donors. In the case of this clonotype: Its matching antigen is unknown.

Trimming left V 8 bases short and J 5 bases short, with 18 bases between. Germline CDR1 is DFQATT and CDR2 is SNEGSKA (reference sequence). The CDR3 extends over 13 amino acids. General study points: Per million T cells, TCR beta diversity dropped roughly linearly as age increased.

This receptor was identified in a woman in her 30s in good health. The J gene is TRBJ1-2, the V gene TRBV20-1; D is perhaps TRBD1 (6 bases). The sequencing input was blood. CDR3 loop: CSPRVGGKYGYTF. The CDR3 DNA reads as TGCAGTCCGAGGGTAGGGGGGAAGTATGGCTACACCTTC.